The sequence of this T cell receptor (beta chain) was determined in a study of blood T cells in healthy people across ages. Whole-study context: When template switching was applied, about one barcoded beta molecule was captured per two T cells.

In the case of this clonotype: Its antigen remains unidentified.

Through a sample-barcoded 5' primer and a J-beta primer mix, a second PCR was run for 7 to 11 cycles. MiXCR, applied by TCRdb to the 5' RACE reads, yields one record per CDR3 protein. The sample has approximately 790,000 distinct CDR3 sequences; around two thirds are singletons. Study-wide findings and caveats: Shifts in expanded clonotypes may have been confounded by donor CMV status, which was unknown.

V was clipped by 8 bases and J by 7 bases, with 6 bases between them. CDR3 size: 11 residues. Germline values: CDR1 MNHEY, CDR2 SMNVEV (reference sequence). The sample providers were healthy Caucasian people from Russia, aged about 6 to 95. The V and J genes are TRBV27 and TRBJ1-6; no clear D gene. Sequenced input: blood. This TCR was sampled from a man between 25 and 39 years old in good health. For the CDR3, the DNA is TGTGCCAGCGGGGAGAATTCACCCCTCCACTTT. Amino acids: CASGENSPLHF.